The present entry profiles one TCR beta chain with its context. Its antigen is undetermined. PCR employed 60 Vbeta and 13 Jbeta primers. The method was immunoSEQ multiplex PCR; TCRdb's version includes in-frame clones alone and lacks a portion of them. This sample's table reports about 170,000 clones. The germline CDR1 and CDR2 sequences are MNHEY and SMNVEV (reference sequence). The CDR3 covers 15 residues. V was pared by 6 bases and J by 3 bases, with 14 bases between. The data are from a study of cytomegalovirus exposure and HLA in healthy donors. Study-level findings and limits: The study assumed roughly uniform donor sequencing depth for presence/absence analyses. Clonal expansion was found to be greater in HLA-associated TCR beta chains than in equally common others in a later analysis. In vitro assays verified that three CMV-associated chains recognized CMV antigens specifically.

The sequence was obtained from a woman younger than 35 in good health and CMV-seropositive. The sequencing sample was made of PBMCs. The chain employs TRBV27 and TRBJ1-4; D is uncertain. This CDR3 is CASRTQIMSNEKLFF. The DNA for the CDR3 is TGTGCCAGCAGAACCCAGATAATGTCTAATGAAAAACTGTTTTTT.